A selection of T cell receptor beta chains follows, all from one sample in a study of T cells in Graves' hyperthyroidism and ophthalmopathy. TCRdb redid the calling of the multiplex PCR reads with MiXCR, one entry per CDR3 protein. The data hold 660,000 or so distinct CDR3 sequences, with less than 45% observed a single time. Material for sequencing was peripheral blood or thyroid tissue (not recorded which). These receptors came from an adult man with Graves' disease, either hyperthyroidism or ophthalmopathy (not recorded which). The CDR3 runs from the conserved cysteine through the conserved F or W. A D gene is named only where the DNA matches it firmly. The listing skips clone size in some rows; elsewhere it reads once, few, many or a size class.

CDR3 protein,CDR3 DNA,clone size,J gene,D gene,V gene,CDR3 length
CASSFSAGHYGYTF,TGTGCCAGCAGCTTTTCGGCGGGGCACTATGGCTACACCTTC,NA,TRBJ1-2,NA,TRBV5-6,14
CSVEDFPYEQYF,TGCAGCGTTGAGGATTTCCCCTACGAGCAGTACTTC,NA,TRBJ2-7,NA,TRBV29-1,12
CAISGISGGKLFF,TGTGCCATCAGTGGAATAAGCGGAGGAAAACTGTTTTTT,NA,TRBJ1-4,NA,TRBV10-3,13
CATSDLNEQFF,TGTGCCACCAGTGATTTGAATGAGCAGTTCTTC,NA,TRBJ2-1,NA,TRBV24-1,11
CASSEGEWSNYGYTF,TGCGCCAGCAGTGAGGGCGAGTGGTCGAACTATGGCTACACCTTC,few,TRBJ1-2,NA,TRBV5-1,15
CASIDRAGEKLFF,TGTGCCAGCATCGACAGGGCGGGTGAAAAACTGTTTTTT,NA,TRBJ1-4,TRBD1,TRBV2,13
CASSERQGRFALHF,TGTGCCAGCAGCGAGCGACAGGGGCGGTTTGCCCTCCACTTT,many,TRBJ1-6,TRBD1,TRBV7-2,14
CASNPVTGTNQPQHF,TGTGCCAGCAACCCTGTGACAGGAACCAATCAGCCCCAGCATTTT,NA,TRBJ1-5,NA,TRBV5-2,15
CATLQGDTQYF,TGTGCCACCCTGCAAGGGGATACGCAGTATTTT,few,TRBJ2-3,NA,TRBV2,11
CASARGEAFF,TGTGCCAGCGCACGTGGTGAAGCTTTCTTT,NA,TRBJ1-1,NA,TRBV2,10
CASRANGGYTF,TGTGCCAGCAGGGCCAATGGTGGCTACACCTTC,NA,TRBJ1-2,NA,TRBV28,11
CASSLFPTGNSVGSPLHF,TGCGCCAGCAGCTTGTTTCCAACGGGAAATTCCGTTGGTTCACCCCTCCACTTT,NA,TRBJ1-6,NA,TRBV7-9,18
CASSWGTGELYEQYF,TGTGCCAGCAGCTGGGGGACAGGGGAACTCTACGAGCAGTACTTC,NA,TRBJ2-7,TRBD1,TRBV7-6,15
CASSSRQAAQPQHF,TGTGCCAGCAGCTCACGACAGGCGGCGCAGCCCCAGCATTTT,NA,TRBJ1-5,NA,TRBV12-3/TRBV12-4,14
CASSFRDRGETYEQYF,TGTGCCAGCAGCTTCCGGGACAGGGGCGAAACCTACGAGCAGTACTTC,few,TRBJ2-7,TRBD1,TRBV11-3,16
CASSGGLENSPLHF,TGTGCCAGCAGCGGAGGTCTGGAGAATTCACCCCTCCACTTT,few,TRBJ1-6,NA,TRBV9,14
CASRRGGPGEKLFF,TGTGCCAGCCGAAGGGGGGGGCCTGGGGAAAAACTGTTTTTT,NA,TRBJ1-4,NA,TRBV7-2,14
CASSRTGPYEQYF,TGTGCCAGCAGTAGGACAGGTCCCTACGAGCAGTACTTC,NA,TRBJ2-7,TRBD1,TRBV6-1,13
CSAYEGGNYGYTF,TGCAGCGCATATGAGGGTGGCAACTATGGCTACACCTTC,NA,TRBJ1-2,NA,TRBV29-1,13
CSAHLGYEQYF,TGCAGCGCCCACTTGGGCTACGAGCAGTACTTC,many,TRBJ2-7,NA,TRBV20-1,11
CASSGGYRDRDFYEQYF,TGTGCCAGCAGTGGGGGATACCGGGACAGGGACTTCTACGAGCAGTACTTC,NA,TRBJ2-7,TRBD1,TRBV10-3,17
CASSSVLAEEQYF,TGTGCCAGCAGTTCGGTCCTAGCTGAGGAGCAGTACTTC,NA,TRBJ2-7,NA,TRBV24-1,13
CATITRDRGYEQYF,TGTGCCACGATAACCCGGGACAGGGGCTACGAGCAGTACTTC,few,TRBJ2-7,TRBD1,TRBV10-3,14
CASGQGRSSYTF,TGTGCCTCAGGACAGGGGAGAAGTAGCTACACCTTC,NA,TRBJ1-2,TRBD1,TRBV2,12
CASSLEGQGTDTQYF,TGTGCCAGCAGCTTGGAGGGGCAGGGCACAGATACGCAGTATTTT,NA,TRBJ2-3,NA,TRBV5-4,15
CASSGAKDQPQHF,TGTGCCAGCAGCGGGGCAAAGGATCAGCCCCAGCATTTT,NA,TRBJ1-5,NA,TRBV2,13
CATSTTGEKLFF,TGTGCCACCAGCACGACCGGCGAAAAACTGTTTTTT,many,TRBJ1-4,NA,TRBV15,12
CASSPYLGQGASNTEAFF,TGTGCCAGTAGTCCATACCTCGGACAGGGGGCCTCGAACACTGAAGCTTTCTTT,NA,TRBJ1-1,TRBD1,TRBV19,18
CASSQGPGNQPQHF,TGTGCCAGCAGTCAGGGGCCGGGCAATCAGCCCCAGCATTTT,NA,TRBJ1-5,NA,TRBV25-1,14
CATSRGEKLFF,TGTGCCACCAGTCGCGGGGAAAAACTGTTTTTT,many,TRBJ1-4,NA,TRBV15,11
CAAKRREIETQYF,TGTGCCGCAAAGAGACGGGAGATCGAGACCCAGTACTTC,few,TRBJ2-5,NA,TRBV10-3,13
CASRLTGDGTEAFF,TGTGCCAGCAGACTAACAGGAGACGGCACTGAAGCTTTCTTT,few,TRBJ1-1,NA,TRBV2,14
CASSVATGGNTEAFF,TGTGCCAGCAGCGTAGCCACGGGGGGGAACACTGAAGCTTTCTTT,many,TRBJ1-1,NA,TRBV9,15
CATTQPQGEAEAFF,TGTGCCACAACTCAGCCCCAGGGGGAGGCTGAAGCTTTCTTT,NA,TRBJ1-1,TRBD1,TRBV7-9,14
CATSRDLAGETQYF,TGTGCCACCAGCAGAGATCTAGCGGGGGAGACCCAGTACTTC,few,TRBJ2-5,TRBD2,TRBV15,14
CSAREAQGHQPQHF,TGCAGTGCTAGAGAGGCTCAGGGACATCAGCCCCAGCATTTT,few,TRBJ1-5,NA,TRBV20-1,14
CASSHPGLGDYGYTF,TGTGCCAGCAGCCACCCAGGTCTAGGGGACTATGGCTACACCTTC,NA,TRBJ1-2,NA,TRBV14,15
CAISARKGSETQYF,TGTGCCATCAGTGCTAGAAAGGGTTCGGAGACCCAGTACTTC,NA,TRBJ2-5,NA,TRBV10-3,14
CSARDLGQIYQPQHF,TGCAGTGCTAGAGATCTGGGACAAATTTATCAGCCCCAGCATTTT,few,TRBJ1-5,NA,TRBV20-1,15
CSAREGQGLEQYF,TGCAGTGCTAGAGAAGGGCAGGGACTCGAGCAGTACTTC,few,TRBJ2-7,NA,TRBV20-1,13